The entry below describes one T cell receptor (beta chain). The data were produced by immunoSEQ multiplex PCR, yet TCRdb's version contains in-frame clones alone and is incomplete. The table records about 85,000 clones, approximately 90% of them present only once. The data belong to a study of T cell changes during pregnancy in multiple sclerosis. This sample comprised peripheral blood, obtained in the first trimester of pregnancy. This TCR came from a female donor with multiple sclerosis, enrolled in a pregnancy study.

This chain's CDR3 is CASSSGFYTDTQYF. The CDR3 DNA sequence: TGCGCCAGCAGCTCCGGGTTTTACACAGATACGCAGTATTTT. V and J are TRBV5-1 and TRBJ2-3; the D is unclear. Germline CDR1 and CDR2: SGHRS and YFSETQ. V lost 3 bases and J 2 bases, leaving 10 bases between the germline ends. This CDR3 comprises 14 residues.